A single sample gave rise to the 7 T cell receptor beta chains below, sequenced in a study of cytomegalovirus exposure and HLA in healthy donors. This PCR relied on a set of 60 Vbeta primers and 13 Jbeta primers. Clones were sequenced by immunoSEQ multiplex PCR, and TCRdb holds only the in-frame ones, with some missing. The table shows about 130,000 clones, with about 80% occurring only once. The sequencing input was PBMCs. The receptors here all came from a human donor in good health.

This chain connects TRBV19 to TRBJ2-2; 13 bases match TRBD2. The CDR3 sequence is 16 residues long. In germline, CDR1 is LNHDA, CDR2 SQIVND (reference sequence). The trim removed 4 bases at V and 7 bases at J, leaving 6 bases unmatched. CDR3 coding DNA: TGTGCCAGTAGTACCTGGACTAGCGGGAGAGACGGGGAGCTGTTTTTT. Amino acids: CASSTWTSGRDGELFF.

This clone has a single count. This chain joins TRBV7-8 and TRBJ2-5; 8 bases line up with TRBD2. The CDR3 runs 13 residues. Germline V gives CDR1 SGHVS, CDR2 FQNEAQ. Trimming cost V 5 bases and J 4 bases; bases outside gene matches: 3. CDR3 residues: CASSPGGRETQYF. CDR3 DNA sequence: TGTGCCAGCAGCCCGGGGGGGAGAGAGACCCAGTACTTC.

V usage is TRBV5-4 and J usage is TRBJ1-4; TRBD1 agrees at 7 bases. The germline V gene has CDR1 SGHNT and CDR2 YYREEE (reference sequence). The length of the CDR3 is 14 residues. The V gene end was trimmed by 4 bases and the J gene end by 4 bases; junction bases not matched to a gene: 4. The CDR3 nucleotides are TGTGCCAGCAGCCAAGGACAGGTTAATGAAAAACTGTTTTTT. It codes for CASSQGQVNEKLFF.

The chain combines TRBV9 with TRBJ2-1; TRBD1 might be the D (5 bases). Germline V CDR1 and CDR2: SGDLS, YYNGEE. This CDR3 has 13 residues. The V end was cut by 0 bases, the J end by 10 bases, with 11 bases between. CDR3 in amino acids: CASSVVVGVEQFF. The DNA of the CDR3 is TGTGCCAGCAGCGTAGTGGTAGGGGTCGAGCAGTTCTTC.

V usage is TRBV5-6 and J usage is TRBJ2-3, with 7 bases matching TRBD2. Trimming cost V 4 bases and J 1 base; bases outside gene matches: 9. The CDR3 covers 16 residues. Germline CDR1 reads SGHDT; CDR2 reads YYEEEE. The CDR3 DNA sequence: TGTGCCAGCAGCCTCGAGGTGGGGGGGGGCACAGATACGCAGTATTTT. It encodes CASSLEVGGGTDTQYF.

The chain joins TRBV5-5 to TRBJ2-7, with a tentative D call TRBD1 (6 bases). The ends were cut back, 3 bases at V and 4 bases at J, with 14 bases in the middle. This CDR3 has 14 residues. The V gene's germline CDR1 is SGHKS and CDR2 YYEKEE (reference sequence). The chain's CDR3 is CASSWTGQEYEQYF. The CDR3 DNA reads as TGTGCCAGCAGCTGGACGGGACAAGAATACGAGCAGTACTTC.

The J gene is TRBJ1-1, the V gene TRBV28, with D perhaps matching TRBD1 (5 bases). Per germline, CDR1 MDHEN and CDR2 SYDVKM. This CDR3 has 15 amino acids. Trimming left V 0 bases short and J 7 bases short, with 15 bases between. DNA for the CDR3: TGTGCCAGCAGTTTATGGGACACGCCGGGCCGTGAAGCTTTCTTT. Its protein is CASSLWDTPGREAFF. The complete variable domain, with remaining parts taken from reference TRBV28 and TRBJ1-1, reads DVKVTQSSRYLVKRTGEKVFLECVQDMDHENMFWYRQDPGLGLRLIYFSYDVKMKEKGDIPEGYSVSREKKERFSLILESASTNQTSMYLCASSLWDTPGREAFFGQGTRLTVV.